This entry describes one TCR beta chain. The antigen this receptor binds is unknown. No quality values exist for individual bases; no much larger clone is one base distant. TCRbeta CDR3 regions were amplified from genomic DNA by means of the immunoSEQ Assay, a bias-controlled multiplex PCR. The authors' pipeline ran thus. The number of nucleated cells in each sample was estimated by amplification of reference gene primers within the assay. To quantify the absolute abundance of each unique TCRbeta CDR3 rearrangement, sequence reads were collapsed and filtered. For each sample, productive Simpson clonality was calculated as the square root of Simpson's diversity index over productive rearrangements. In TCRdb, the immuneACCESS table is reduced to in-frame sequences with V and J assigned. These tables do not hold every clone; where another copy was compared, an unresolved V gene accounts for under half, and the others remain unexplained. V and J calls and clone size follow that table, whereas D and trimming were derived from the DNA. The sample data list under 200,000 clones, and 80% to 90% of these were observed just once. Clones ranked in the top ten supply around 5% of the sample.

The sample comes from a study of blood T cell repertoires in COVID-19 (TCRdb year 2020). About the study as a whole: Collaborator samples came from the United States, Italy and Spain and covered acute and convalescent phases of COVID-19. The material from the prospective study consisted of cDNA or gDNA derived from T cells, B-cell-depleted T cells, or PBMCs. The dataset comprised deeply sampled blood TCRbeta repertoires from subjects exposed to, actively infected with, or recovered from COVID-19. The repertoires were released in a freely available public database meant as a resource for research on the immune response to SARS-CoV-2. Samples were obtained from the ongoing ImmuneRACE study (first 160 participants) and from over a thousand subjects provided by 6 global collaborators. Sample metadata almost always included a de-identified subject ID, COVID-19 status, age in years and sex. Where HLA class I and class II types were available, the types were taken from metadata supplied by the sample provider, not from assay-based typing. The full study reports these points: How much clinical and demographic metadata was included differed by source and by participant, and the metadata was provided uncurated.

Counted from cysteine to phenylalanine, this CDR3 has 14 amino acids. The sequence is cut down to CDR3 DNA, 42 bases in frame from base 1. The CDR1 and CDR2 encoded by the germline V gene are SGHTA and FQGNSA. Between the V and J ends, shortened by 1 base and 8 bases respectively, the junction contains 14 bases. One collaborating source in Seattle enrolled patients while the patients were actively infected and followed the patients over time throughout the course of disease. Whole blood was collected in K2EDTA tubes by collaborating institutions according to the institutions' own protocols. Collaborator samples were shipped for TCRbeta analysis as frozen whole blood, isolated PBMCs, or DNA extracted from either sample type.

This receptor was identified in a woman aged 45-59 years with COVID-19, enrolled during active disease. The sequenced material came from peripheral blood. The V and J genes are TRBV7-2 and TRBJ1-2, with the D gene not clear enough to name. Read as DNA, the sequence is TGTGCCAGCAGCTTAGGGGGAGGGTTTCAGGGCTACACCTTC. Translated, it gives CASSLGGGFQGYTF.